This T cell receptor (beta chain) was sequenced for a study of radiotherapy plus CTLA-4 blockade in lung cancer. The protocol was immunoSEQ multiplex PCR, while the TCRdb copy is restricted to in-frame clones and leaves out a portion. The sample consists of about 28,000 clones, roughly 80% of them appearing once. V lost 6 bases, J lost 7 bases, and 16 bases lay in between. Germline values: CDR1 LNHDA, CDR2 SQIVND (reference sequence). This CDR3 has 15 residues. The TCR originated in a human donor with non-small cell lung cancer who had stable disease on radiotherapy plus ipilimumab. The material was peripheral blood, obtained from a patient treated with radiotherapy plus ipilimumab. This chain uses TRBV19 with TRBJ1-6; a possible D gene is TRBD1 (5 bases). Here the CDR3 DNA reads TGTGCCAGTAGCCAAGGGAGGGACGGAAATTCACCCCTCCACTTT. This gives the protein CASSQGRDGNSPLHF. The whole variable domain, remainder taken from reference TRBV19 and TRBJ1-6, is DGGITQSPKYLFRKEGQNVTLSCEQNLNHDAMYWYRQDPGQGLRLIYYSQIVNDFQKGDIAEGYSVSREKKESFPLTVTSAQKNPTAFYLCASSQGRDGNSPLHFGNGTRLTVT.